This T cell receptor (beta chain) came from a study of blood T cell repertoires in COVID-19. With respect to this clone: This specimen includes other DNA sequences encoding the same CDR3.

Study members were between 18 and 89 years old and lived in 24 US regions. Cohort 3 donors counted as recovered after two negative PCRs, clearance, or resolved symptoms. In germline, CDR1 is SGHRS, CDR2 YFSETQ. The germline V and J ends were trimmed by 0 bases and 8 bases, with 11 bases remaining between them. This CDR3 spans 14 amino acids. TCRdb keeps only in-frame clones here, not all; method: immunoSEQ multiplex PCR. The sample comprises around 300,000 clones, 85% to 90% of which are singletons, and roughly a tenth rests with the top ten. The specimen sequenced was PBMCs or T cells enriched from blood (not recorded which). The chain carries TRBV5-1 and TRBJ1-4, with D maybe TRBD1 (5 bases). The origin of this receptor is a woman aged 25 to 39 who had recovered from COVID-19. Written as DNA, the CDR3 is TGCGCCAGCAGCTTGGGGCAGGGAAGCGAAAAACTGTTTTTT. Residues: CASSLGQGSEKLFF.